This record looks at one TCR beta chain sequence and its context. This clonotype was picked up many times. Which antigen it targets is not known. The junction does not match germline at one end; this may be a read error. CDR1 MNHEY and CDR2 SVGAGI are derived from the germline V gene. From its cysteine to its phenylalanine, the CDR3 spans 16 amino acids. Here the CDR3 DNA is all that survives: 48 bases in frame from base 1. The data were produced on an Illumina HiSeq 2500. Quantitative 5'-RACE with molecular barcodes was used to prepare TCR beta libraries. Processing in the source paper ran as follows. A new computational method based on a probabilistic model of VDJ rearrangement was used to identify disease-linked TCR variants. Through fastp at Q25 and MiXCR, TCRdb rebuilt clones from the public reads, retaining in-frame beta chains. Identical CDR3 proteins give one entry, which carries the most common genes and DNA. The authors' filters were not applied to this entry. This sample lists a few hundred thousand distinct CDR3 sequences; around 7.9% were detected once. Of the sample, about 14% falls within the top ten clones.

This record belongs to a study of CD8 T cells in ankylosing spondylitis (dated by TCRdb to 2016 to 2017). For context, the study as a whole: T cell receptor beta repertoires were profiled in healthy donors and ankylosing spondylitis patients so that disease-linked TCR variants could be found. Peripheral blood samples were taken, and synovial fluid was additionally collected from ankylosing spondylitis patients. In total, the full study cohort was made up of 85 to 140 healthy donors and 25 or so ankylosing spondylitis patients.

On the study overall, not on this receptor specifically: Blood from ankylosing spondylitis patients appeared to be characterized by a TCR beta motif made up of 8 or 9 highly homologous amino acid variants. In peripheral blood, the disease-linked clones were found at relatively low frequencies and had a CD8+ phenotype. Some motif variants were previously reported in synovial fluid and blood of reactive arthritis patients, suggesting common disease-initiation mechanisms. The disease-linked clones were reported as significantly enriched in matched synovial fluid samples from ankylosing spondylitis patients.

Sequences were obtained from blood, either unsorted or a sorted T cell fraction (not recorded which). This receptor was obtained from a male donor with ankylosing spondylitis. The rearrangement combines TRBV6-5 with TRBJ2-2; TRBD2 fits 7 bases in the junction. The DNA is TGTGCCAGCAGTTATCAGGCACTAGCGAATACCGGGGAGCTGTTTTTT. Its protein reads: CASSYQALANTGELFF.